The 4 T cell receptor beta chains below were found in one sample sequenced in a study of CD8+ T cells in alopecia areata. Indicated treatment: oral pan-JAK inhibitor, 5-10 mg twice daily. Peripheral blood samples and lesional scalp punch biopsies were obtained from alopecia areata patients. As the sequencing template, cDNA was produced by extracting RNA and reverse transcribing it. Data came from immunoSEQ multiplex PCR; TCRdb stores just in-frame clones and leaves some out. This table holds several thousand clones, roughly 67% found once. The sequenced sample was skin, obtained at roughly week 30, from a patient treated with tofacitinib. The source is a human donor with alopecia areata.

The chain joins TRBV5-1 to TRBJ2-5; D may be TRBD2 (6 bases). The DNA end is a closer match to TRBJ2-7, so the J assignment may be wrong. Germline-derived CDR1 and CDR2 are SGHRS and YFSETQ. The length of the CDR3 is 15 residues. Written as DNA, the CDR3 is TGCGCCAGCAGTCCATGGCTGGGGGGACCCTACGAGCAGTACTTC. As protein: CASSPWLGGPYEQYF.

In its sample, this clone was seen once. V and J are TRBV5-1 and TRBJ2-3, with 10 nucleotides matching TRBD1. The germline CDR1 and CDR2 sequences are SGHRS and YFSETQ. V shed 4 bases and J 5 bases; nucleotides not matched to a gene: 10. The CDR3 is made up of 16 amino acids. The CDR3 loop is CASSVGRQGAVDTQYF. The CDR3 region has the DNA TGCGCCAGCAGCGTCGGACGACAGGGGGCTGTAGATACGCAGTATTTT.

The V and J genes are TRBV11-2 and TRBJ1-1; D is perhaps TRBD1 (6 bases). Germline V gene sequence: CDR1 SGHAT, CDR2 FQNNGV. V lost 2 bases and J lost 4, with 20 bases in between. This CDR3 has 17 residues. CDR3 sequence reads: CASSLNRPLGAGTEAFF. As DNA, the CDR3 is TGTGCCAGCAGCTTAAATCGTCCATTGGGGGCCGGCACTGAAGCTTTCTTT.

The CDR3 is CASSQGIRDTEAFF. The DNA for the CDR3 is TGTGCCAGCAGCCAAGGTATTAGAGATACTGAAGCTTTCTTT. The gene calls are TRBV14 and TRBJ1-1, with no clear D. Trimming removed 1 base at V and 5 bases at J, with 11 bases between. The CDR3 spans 14 residues. Germline V lookup: CDR1 SGHDN, CDR2 FVKESK.